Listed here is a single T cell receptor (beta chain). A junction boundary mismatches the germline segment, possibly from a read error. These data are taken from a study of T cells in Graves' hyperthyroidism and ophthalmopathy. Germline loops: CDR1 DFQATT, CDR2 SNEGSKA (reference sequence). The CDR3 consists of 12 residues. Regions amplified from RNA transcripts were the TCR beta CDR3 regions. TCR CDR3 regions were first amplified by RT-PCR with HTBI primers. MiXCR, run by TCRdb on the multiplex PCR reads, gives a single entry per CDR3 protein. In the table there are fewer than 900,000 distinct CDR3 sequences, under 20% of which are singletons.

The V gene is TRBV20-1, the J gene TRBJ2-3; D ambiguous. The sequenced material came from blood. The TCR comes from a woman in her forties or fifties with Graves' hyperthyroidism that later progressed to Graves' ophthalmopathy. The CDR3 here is CSARKSTDMQYF. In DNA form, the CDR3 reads TGCAGTGCTAGGAAGAGCACAGATATGCAGTATTTT.